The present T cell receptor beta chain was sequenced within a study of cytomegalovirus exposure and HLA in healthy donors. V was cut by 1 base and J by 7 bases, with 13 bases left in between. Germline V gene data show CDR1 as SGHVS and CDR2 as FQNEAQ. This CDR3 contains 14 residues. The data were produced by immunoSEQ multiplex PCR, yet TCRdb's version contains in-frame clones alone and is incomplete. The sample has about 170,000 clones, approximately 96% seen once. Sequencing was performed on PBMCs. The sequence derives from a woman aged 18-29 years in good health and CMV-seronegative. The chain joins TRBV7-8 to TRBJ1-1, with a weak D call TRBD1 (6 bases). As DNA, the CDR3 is TGTGCCAGCAGCTTAGGGCTGGGGGCGGTTGAAGCTTTCTTT. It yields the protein CASSLGLGAVEAFF.